This T cell receptor beta chain originates from a study of fetal regulatory T cell absence and autoimmunity. Method: immunoSEQ multiplex PCR; TCRdb's copy keeps in-frame clones and lacks some. The sample holds approximately 46,000 clones, roughly 80% seen once. Sequencing was carried out using cord blood. This TCR was sampled from a newborn boy with IPEX syndrome.

The CDR3 coding sequence is TGCGCCAGCACCCGGACAGGGGAGAACACTGAAGCTTTCTTT. It specifies CASTRTGENTEAFF. The J gene is TRBJ1-1, the V gene TRBV5-1; the match to TRBD1 covers 9 bases. Trimming removed 6 bases from V and 1 base from J; junction bases left unmatched: 4. Germline V gene sequence: CDR1 SGHRS, CDR2 YFSETQ. The CDR3 contains 14 residues.